This TCR beta chain originates from a study of cytomegalovirus exposure and HLA in healthy donors. Looking at the study overall: HLA-typed donors contributed some 83 million unique TCRs, which were held in an early data release.

A remark on this clone: Its antigen is unknown.

The V and J ends lost 4 bases and 3 bases, in that order; junction bases with no gene match: 6. The CDR3 loop spans 14 amino acids. Germline V gene lookup returns CDR1 SGHRS and CDR2 YFSETQ. PCR employed 60 Vbeta and 13 Jbeta primers. The table came from immunoSEQ multiplex PCR; TCRdb's copy has only in-frame clones and leaves some out. The sample includes around 200,000 clones, 83% of them seen just once. Overall study results and limits: Researchers reported in a later analysis that common viral pathogens appeared linked to several top clusters. In a later analysis, TCR beta V- and J-gene trimming showed a link to a missense DCLRE1C variant. CMV antigen specificity of three CMV-associated chains was confirmed in vitro.

The sequenced material came from PBMCs. This sequence was found in a man in his fifties in good health and CMV-seronegative. This chain joins TRBV5-1 and TRBJ2-7, with 8 bases that match TRBD1. The CDR3 coding sequence is TGCGCCAGCAGCCCCGGACAGGGACTCTACGAGCAGTACTTC. Protein sequence: CASSPGQGLYEQYF.